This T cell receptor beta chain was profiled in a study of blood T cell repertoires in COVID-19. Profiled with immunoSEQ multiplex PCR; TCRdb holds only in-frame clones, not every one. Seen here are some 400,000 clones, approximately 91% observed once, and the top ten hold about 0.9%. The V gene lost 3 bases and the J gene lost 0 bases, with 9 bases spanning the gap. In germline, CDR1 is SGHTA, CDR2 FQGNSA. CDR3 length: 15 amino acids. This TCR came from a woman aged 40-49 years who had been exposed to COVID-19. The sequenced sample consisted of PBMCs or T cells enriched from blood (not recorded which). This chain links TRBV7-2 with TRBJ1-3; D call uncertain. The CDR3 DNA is TGTGCCAGCAGCTTTCGGGGATACTCTGGAAACACCATATATTTT. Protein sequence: CASSFRGYSGNTIYF.